Listed here are 28 T cell receptor beta chains from one sample, sequenced in a study of shared clonotypes between healthy human individuals. Sequenced by immunoSEQ multiplex PCR; TCRdb stores in-frame clones only, minus some. The profile shows roughly 170,000 clones, approximately 61% of them singletons. Material: memory CD4+ T cells sorted from blood. Subset denoted: CD45RA-negative fraction. These receptors all come from a man aged 25-40 years in good health.

Comment on this clone: Just one base apart from a much larger clone, this may be a read error. The chain joins TRBV10-3 to TRBJ1-1; 7 bases match TRBD1. Germline V gene data show CDR1 as ENHRY and CDR2 as SYGVKD. V was pared by 9 bases and J by 4 bases, with 8 bases of the junction left unmatched. The CDR3 is 13 residues long. CDR3: CAIRTGPSTEAFF. For the CDR3, the DNA is TGTGCCATAAGGACAGGCCCGAGCACTGAAGCTTTCTTT.

The rearrangement uses TRBV6-1 and TRBJ1-2; a possible D gene is TRBD1 (5 bases). The CDR3 consists of 15 residues. Per germline, CDR1 MNHNS and CDR2 SASEGT. V was pared by 7 bases and J by 7 bases, with 22 bases between. For the CDR3, the DNA is TGTGCCAGCATACCTGCCCCACGAGGGGCGGGTGGCTACACCTTC. It translates to CASIPAPRGAGGYTF.

The CDR3 region is CSAFYQETQYF. CDR3 DNA sequence: TGCAGTGCTTTTTACCAAGAGACCCAGTACTTC. V and J are TRBV20-1 and TRBJ2-5; D not certain. Germline V gives CDR1 DFQATT, CDR2 SNEGSKA (reference sequence). The CDR3 is 11 amino acids. Trimming removed 5 bases from V and 0 bases from J, with 4 bases in between.

This clone was picked up one time. The chain carries TRBV28 and TRBJ2-3; D is uncertain. CDR1 MDHEN and CDR2 SYDVKM come from the germline V gene. V lost 3 bases and J 11 bases, leaving 12 bases between the germline ends. The CDR3 sequence is 12 residues long. CDR3 amino acids: CASSFPLRLQYF. The DNA of the CDR3 is TGTGCCAGCAGTTTCCCTTTACGTCTGCAGTATTTT.

This chain uses TRBV27 with TRBJ2-1, with TRBD2 identical over 9 bases. The CDR3 length is 14 residues. The germline V gene encodes CDR1 MNHEY and CDR2 SMNVEV (reference sequence). Trimming cost V 6 bases and J 7 bases; bases outside gene matches: 7. In DNA, the CDR3 is TGTGCCAGCAGCCCGGCGGGAGGGCCTAATGAGCAGTTCTTC. This encodes CASSPAGGPNEQFF.

This chain connects TRBV18 to TRBJ2-7, with unresolved D. CDR1 is KGHSH, CDR2 LQKENI, per germline. The CDR3 has 15 amino acids. Trimming shortened V by 0 bases and J by 3 bases, and 12 bases separated the two germline ends. The CDR3 nucleotides read TGTGCCAGCTCACCACCGGCCCTTGTCGACTACGAGCAGTACTTC. Protein sequence: CASSPPALVDYEQYF.

The V call is TRBV10-2, the J call TRBJ2-7; D ambiguous. Germline CDR1 reads WSHSY; CDR2 reads SAAADI. The CDR3 sequence is 14 residues long. V was pared by 7 bases and J by 3 bases, with 16 bases between. This CDR3 is CASIETSRSYEQYF. The DNA of the CDR3 is TGCGCCAGCATCGAGACATCCAGGAGCTACGAGCAGTACTTC.

The chain recombines TRBV14 with TRBJ2-7; no definite D call. Trimming left V 1 base short and J 2 bases short, with 6 bases between. Germline V gives CDR1 SGHDN, CDR2 FVKESK. This CDR3 has 13 residues. The CDR3 region is CASSQGIAYEQYF. Written as DNA, the CDR3 is TGTGCCAGCAGCCAAGGGATAGCCTACGAGCAGTACTTC. The complete variable domain, with remaining parts taken from reference TRBV14 and TRBJ2-7, reads EAGVTQFPSHSVIEKGQTVTLRCDPISGHDNLYWYRRVMGKEIKFLLHFVKESKQDESGMPNNRFLAERTGGTYSTLKVQPAELEDSGVYFCASSQGIAYEQYFGPGTRLTVT.

The chain joins TRBV5-6 to TRBJ1-2; D uncertain. This CDR3 is built from 15 residues. Germline V lookup: CDR1 SGHDT, CDR2 YYEEEE. V gave up 1 base and J gave up 2 bases, with 12 bases separating them. The CDR3 here is CASSLSGPRNYGYTF. The CDR3 region has the DNA TGTGCCAGCAGCTTGTCTGGCCCTAGAAACTATGGCTACACCTTC. The whole variable domain, remainder taken from reference TRBV5-6 and TRBJ1-2, is DAGVTQSPTHLIKTRGQQVTLRCSPKSGHDTVSWYQQALGQGPQFIFQYYEEEERQRGNFPDRFSGHQFPNYSSELNVNALLLGDSALYLCASSLSGPRNYGYTFGSGTRLTVV.

The J gene is TRBJ2-7, the V gene TRBV7-2; D is perhaps TRBD1 (6 bases). V was shortened by 5 bases and J by 4 bases, with 12 bases between the two germline ends. Germline V lookup: CDR1 SGHTA, CDR2 FQGNSA. The CDR3 has 13 amino acids. CDR3 amino acids: CASSPIRGYEQYF. The CDR3 nucleotides are TGTGCCAGCAGCCCCATCAGGGGTTACGAGCAGTACTTC.

This chain connects TRBV7-6 to TRBJ1-1; D gene unclear. Trimming stripped 0 bases from V and 1 base from J, with 6 bases between. Germline-derived CDR1 and CDR2 are SGHVS and FNYEAQ. The CDR3 runs 14 residues. In DNA form, the CDR3 reads TGTGCCAGCAGCTTAGCGCACAGGAACACTGAAGCTTTCTTT. Its translation is CASSLAHRNTEAFF.

The V gene is TRBV19, the J gene TRBJ1-5; D not resolved. CDR1 and CDR2 (germline): LNHDA, SQIVND (reference sequence). V lost 3 bases, J lost 6 bases, and 15 bases lay in between. The CDR3 has 15 amino acids. Here the CDR3 reads CASSISGRAGQPQHF. The CDR3 coding sequence is TGTGCCAGTAGTATTTCCGGGCGTGCAGGTCAGCCCCAGCATTTT.

The chain uses TRBV2 and TRBJ1-2, with D perhaps matching TRBD1 (5 bases). CDR1 SNHLY and CDR2 FYNNEI come from the germline V gene. CDR3 length equals 13 residues. V lost 7 bases to trimming and J lost 4 bases, with 13 bases between them. The CDR3 coding sequence is TGTGCCAGCAAATGGGGCGAGGGCTATGGCTACACCTTC. This encodes CASKWGEGYGYTF. The whole variable domain, filled in from reference TRBV2 and TRBJ1-2, reads EPEVTQTPSHQVTQMGQEVILRCVPISNHLYFYWYRQILGQKVEFLVSFYNNEISEKSEIFDDQFSVERPDGSNFTLKIRSTKLEDSAMYFCASKWGEGYGYTFGSGTRLTVV.

Note on this clone: Other DNA sequences in this specimen translate into the identical CDR3. The genes are TRBV5-1 and TRBJ1-1; TRBD1 might be the D (5 bases). The V gene lost 2 bases and the J gene lost 1 base, with 6 bases spanning the gap. The CDR3 contains 13 residues. Germline-derived CDR1 and CDR2 are SGHRS and YFSETQ. The CDR3 sequence is CASSFGGNTEAFF. The CDR3 DNA reads as TGCGCCAGCAGCTTCGGGGGGAACACTGAAGCTTTCTTT. Supplemented by reference TRBV5-1 and TRBJ1-1, the full variable domain reads KAGVTQTPRYLIKTRGQQVTLSCSPISGHRSVSWYQQTPGQGLQFLFEYFSETQRNKGNFPGRFSGRQFSNSRSEMNVSTLELGDSALYLCASSFGGNTEAFFGQGTRLTVV.

This clone occurred once. The CDR3 coding sequence is TGTGCCACCAGTCGCGGGCGAACCTACGAGCAGTACTTC. This codes for CATSRGRTYEQYF. V is TRBV5-8 and J is TRBJ2-7; TRBD2 might be the D (5 bases). The CDR3 is made up of 13 amino acids. CDR1 and CDR2 (germline): SGHTS, YDEGEE. Trimming pared 9 bases from V and 2 bases from J, leaving 15 bases between.

This clone has more than one count but fewer than ten. The V and J genes are TRBV7-2 and TRBJ2-2; no firm D call. V was clipped by 4 bases and J by 4 bases, with 19 bases between them. Germline loops: CDR1 SGHTA, CDR2 FQGNSA. This CDR3 spans 17 amino acids. This CDR3 is CASSWFGDNLPTGELFF. CDR3 sequence (DNA): TGTGCCAGCAGCTGGTTTGGGGATAATCTCCCCACCGGGGAGCTGTTTTTT.

This clone has a handful of counts. Other nucleotide sequences from this sample produce the same CDR3. This sequence joins TRBV29-1 and TRBJ2-7; 9 bases map to TRBD1. The CDR3 loop spans 12 amino acids. Per the germline V gene, CDR1 is SQVTM and CDR2 is ANQGSEA. With V trimmed by 6 bases and J by 5 bases, 5 bases remained unmatched. The chain's CDR3 is CSVGTGIHEQYF. The CDR3 DNA reads as TGCAGCGTGGGGACAGGGATACACGAGCAGTACTTC.

The rearrangement links TRBV4-2 to TRBJ2-1; TRBD2 matches at 12 bases. With 1 base clipped from V and 9 bases from J, the junction kept 4 bases outside the gene matches. Per the germline V gene, CDR1 is LGHNA and CDR2 is YNFKEQ. The CDR3 length is 15 residues. DNA for the CDR3: TGTGCCAGCAGCCAAGGACTAGCGGGAGTGGTTGAGCAGTTCTTC. Its translation: CASSQGLAGVVEQFF.

This clone has only one observation. V usage is TRBV18 and J usage is TRBJ2-3; 8 nucleotides match TRBD1. Looked up from germline, CDR1 is KGHSH and CDR2 is LQKENI. CDR3 size: 15 residues. V was clipped by 6 bases and J by 2 bases; unmatched bases: 7. The CDR3 sequence is CASSLNQGATDTQYF. For the CDR3, the DNA is TGTGCCAGCTCTCTAAATCAGGGGGCCACAGATACGCAGTATTTT.

The table lists this clone with a few counts. The J gene is TRBJ1-3, the V gene TRBV11-2, with TRBD1 identical over 8 bases. The ends lost 6 bases at V and 0 bases at J; junction bases unmatched: 7. CDR1 is SGHAT and CDR2 is FQNNGV in the germline V gene. The CDR3 is 16 amino acids. The CDR3 DNA sequence: TGTGCCAGCAGACAGGGGGGCGCAAGCTCTGGAAACACCATATATTTT. Its translation is CASRQGGASSGNTIYF.

V and J are TRBV5-6 and TRBJ2-2, with a possible D match to TRBD1 (6 bases). CDR1 and CDR2 from the germline V gene are SGHDT and YYEEEE. The CDR3 loop spans 14 amino acids. Deletions cut 3 bases from V and 6 bases from J, with 12 bases between. In DNA, the CDR3 is TGTGCCAGCAGCTCTAGACAGGTTCCCGGGGAGCTGTTTTTT. Residues: CASSSRQVPGELFF.

This clone was detected only a few times. The sample contains more than one DNA sequence encoding this CDR3. The rearrangement joins TRBV6-5 to TRBJ2-2; 12 nucleotides align to TRBD2. The CDR3 is made up of 15 amino acids. V was pared by 5 bases and J by 5 bases, with 3 bases of the junction left unmatched. Per the germline V gene, CDR1 is MNHEY and CDR2 is SVGAGI. CDR3: CASSPGLAGTGELFF. CDR3 coding DNA: TGTGCCAGCAGTCCCGGACTAGCGGGAACCGGGGAGCTGTTTTTT.

The chain uses TRBV28 and TRBJ2-3, with 8 bases identical to TRBD2. Germline V gene lookup returns CDR1 MDHEN and CDR2 SYDVKM. V gave up 3 bases and J gave up 2 bases; unmatched junction bases: 13. The CDR3 loop spans 18 amino acids. CDR3 sequence (DNA): TGTGCCAGCAGTTTCCCCCGTGGAGCGGGAGTACACACAGATACGCAGTATTTT. Encoded protein: CASSFPRGAGVHTDTQYF.

V usage is TRBV5-1 and J usage is TRBJ2-3; D not resolved. The CDR3 runs to 15 residues. Trimming removed 7 bases at V and 1 base at J, with 16 bases between. CDR1 is SGHRS, CDR2 YFSETQ, per germline. The CDR3 DNA reads TGCGCCAGCTCCGATGACAAGGGTGGCACAGATACGCAGTATTTT. Translation: CASSDDKGGTDTQYF.

This clone occurred once. The chain carries TRBV4-2 and TRBJ2-3, with TRBD2 as a possible D gene (5 bases). In germline, CDR1 is LGHNA, CDR2 YNFKEQ. CDR3 length: 15 amino acids. V lost 5 bases and J 2 bases, leaving 14 bases between the germline ends. Written as DNA, the CDR3 is TGTGCCAGCAGCTTCCGAAGCGGACCCACAGATACGCAGTATTTT. The encoded protein is CASSFRSGPTDTQYF.

This clone was seen at least ten times. This chain joins TRBV7-2 and TRBJ1-2, with D perhaps TRBD1 (6 bases). Germline V gene sequence: CDR1 SGHTA, CDR2 FQGNSA. The CDR3 consists of 16 residues. The V end was cut by 5 bases, the J end by 4 bases, with 20 bases between. In DNA, the CDR3 is TGTGCCAGCAGCCAACGTATGGGGGCATTGGGCTATGGCTACACCTTC. As protein: CASSQRMGALGYGYTF.

This chain connects TRBV2 to TRBJ2-7; perhaps TRBD2 as D (5 bases). V was cut by 8 bases and J by 6 bases, with 17 bases left in between. This CDR3 spans 13 amino acids. Germline CDR1 and CDR2: SNHLY and FYNNEI. CDR3 residues: CASCRWLAVEQYF. In nucleotides, the CDR3 is TGTGCCAGCTGTCGATGGCTAGCCGTCGAGCAGTACTTC.

The chain recombines TRBV19 with TRBJ1-1; D is possibly TRBD1 (6 bases). CDR1 and CDR2 (germline): LNHDA, SQIVND (reference sequence). The CDR3 length is 15 residues. The ends were cut back, 2 bases at V and 0 bases at J, with 10 bases in the middle. The CDR3 DNA is TGTGCCAGTAGTATATGGGGGCCCGTGAACACTGAAGCTTTCTTT. The encoded protein is CASSIWGPVNTEAFF.